These T cell receptor beta chains were read from a single sample in a study of Graves' ophthalmopathy and Graves' hyperthyroidism. Each CDR3 protein is one row after TCRdb ran MiXCR on the multiplex PCR reads. The data contain 900,000 to 1,200,000 distinct CDR3 sequences, 35% to 45% of them singletons. Sequenced sample: peripheral blood or thyroid tissue (not recorded which). The receptors shown here come from an adult man with Graves' hyperthyroidism. The CDR3 runs from the conserved cysteine through the conserved F or W.

>TRBJ1-2|TRBV25-1|13
CASKDSGSYGYTF
>TRBJ2-3|TRBV25-1|16
CASSTQRGTESDTQYF
>TRBJ1-5|TRBV10-2|14
CASSEPDSGGPQHF
>TRBJ1-2|TRBV7-9|14
CASSHNSETYGYTF
>TRBJ2-7|TRBV15|15
CATSSFQGRTYEQYF
>TRBJ2-7|TRBV5-6|13
CASSLYISYEQYF
>TRBJ1-2|TRBV15|14
CATSRPDRGGGYTF
>TRBJ1-2|TRBV29-1|14
CSAGQGEPYYGYTF
>TRBJ2-7|TRBV7-2|19
CASSVRLAGGPLSTYEQYF
>TRBJ1-2|TRBV28|10
CAVRYGGYTF